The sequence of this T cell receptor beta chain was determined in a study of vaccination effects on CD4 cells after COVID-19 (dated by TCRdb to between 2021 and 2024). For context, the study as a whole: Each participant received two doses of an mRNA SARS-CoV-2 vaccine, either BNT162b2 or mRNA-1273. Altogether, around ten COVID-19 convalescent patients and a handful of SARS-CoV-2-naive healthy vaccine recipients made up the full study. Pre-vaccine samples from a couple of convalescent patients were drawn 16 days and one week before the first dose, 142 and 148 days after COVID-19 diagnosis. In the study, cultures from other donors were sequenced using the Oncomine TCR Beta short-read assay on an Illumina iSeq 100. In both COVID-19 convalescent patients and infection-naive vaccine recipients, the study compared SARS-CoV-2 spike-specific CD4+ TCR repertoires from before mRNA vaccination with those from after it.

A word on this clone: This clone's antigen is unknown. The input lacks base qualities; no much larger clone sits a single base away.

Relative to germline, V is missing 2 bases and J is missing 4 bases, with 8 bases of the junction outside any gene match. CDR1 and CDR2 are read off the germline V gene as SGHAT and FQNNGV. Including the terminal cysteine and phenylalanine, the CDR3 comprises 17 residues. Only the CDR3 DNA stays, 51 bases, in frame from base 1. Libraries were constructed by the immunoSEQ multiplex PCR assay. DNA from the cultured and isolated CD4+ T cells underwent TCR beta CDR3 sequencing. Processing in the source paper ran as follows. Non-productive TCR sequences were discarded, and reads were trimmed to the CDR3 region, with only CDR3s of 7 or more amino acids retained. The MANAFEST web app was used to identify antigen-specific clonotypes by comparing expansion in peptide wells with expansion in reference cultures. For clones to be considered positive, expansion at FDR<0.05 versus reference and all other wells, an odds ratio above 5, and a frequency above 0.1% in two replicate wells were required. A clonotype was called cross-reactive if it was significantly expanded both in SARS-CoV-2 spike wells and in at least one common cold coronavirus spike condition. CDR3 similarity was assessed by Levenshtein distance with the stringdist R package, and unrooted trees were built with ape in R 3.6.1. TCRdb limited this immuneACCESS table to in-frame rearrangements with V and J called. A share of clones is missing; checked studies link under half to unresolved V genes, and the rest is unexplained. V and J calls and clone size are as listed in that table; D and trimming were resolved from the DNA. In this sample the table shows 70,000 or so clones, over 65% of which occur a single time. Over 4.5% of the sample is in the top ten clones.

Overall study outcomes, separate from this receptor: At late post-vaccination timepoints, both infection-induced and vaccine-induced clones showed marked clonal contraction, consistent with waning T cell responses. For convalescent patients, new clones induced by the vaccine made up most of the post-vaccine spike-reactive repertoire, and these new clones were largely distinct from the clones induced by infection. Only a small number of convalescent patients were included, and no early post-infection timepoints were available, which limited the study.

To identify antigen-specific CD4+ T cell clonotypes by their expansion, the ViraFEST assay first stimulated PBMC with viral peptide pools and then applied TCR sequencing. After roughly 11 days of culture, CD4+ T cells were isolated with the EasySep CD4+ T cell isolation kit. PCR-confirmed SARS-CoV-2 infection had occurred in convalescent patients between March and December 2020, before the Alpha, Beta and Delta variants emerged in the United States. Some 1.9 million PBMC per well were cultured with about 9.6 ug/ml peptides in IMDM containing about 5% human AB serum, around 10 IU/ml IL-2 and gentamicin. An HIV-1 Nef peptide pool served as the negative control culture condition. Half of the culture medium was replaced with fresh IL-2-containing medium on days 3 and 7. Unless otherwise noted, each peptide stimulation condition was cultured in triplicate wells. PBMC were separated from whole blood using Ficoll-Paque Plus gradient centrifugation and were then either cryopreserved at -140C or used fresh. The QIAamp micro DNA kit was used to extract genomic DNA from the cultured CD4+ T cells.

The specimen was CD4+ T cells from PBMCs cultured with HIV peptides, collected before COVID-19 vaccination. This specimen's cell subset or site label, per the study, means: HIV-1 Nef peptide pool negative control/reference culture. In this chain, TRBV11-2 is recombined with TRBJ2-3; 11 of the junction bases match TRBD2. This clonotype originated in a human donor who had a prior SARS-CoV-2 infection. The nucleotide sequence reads TGTGCCAGCAGCTTACAACTAGCGGGAGAAGGGTCAGATACGCAGTATTTT. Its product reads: CASSLQLAGEGSDTQYF.